A single sample is the source of the 9 T cell receptor beta chains below, sequenced in a study of neurological immune-mediated disorders. MiXCR was run by TCRdb on the 5' RACE reads, yielding one entry per CDR3 protein. This repertoire shows roughly 45,000 distinct CDR3 sequences, 10% to 15% found once; its top ten account for 3.5% to 5%. Time point described: longitudinal time-point 2. Sequences were obtained from PBMCs. These receptor sequences come from a male donor with HTLV-1-associated myelopathy (HAM/TSP).

This clonotype was detected ten times or more. J is TRBJ2-2 and V is TRBV20-1; D not resolved. This CDR3 has 14 amino acids. Per germline, CDR1 DFQATT and CDR2 SNEGSKA (reference sequence). Trimming stripped 1 base from V and 0 bases from J, with 6 bases between. The CDR3, as DNA: TGCAGTGCTAGAGTCTCCCCGAACACCGGGGAGCTGTTTTTT. It encodes CSARVSPNTGELFF.

This clonotype was detected many times. The chain combines TRBV5-1 with TRBJ1-1; 9 bases are a match to TRBD1. The CDR3 covers 12 residues. Trimming took 4 bases from V and 9 from J; bases not matched to a gene: 4. Per germline, CDR1 SGHRS and CDR2 YFSETQ. The CDR3 region is CASSPGQGKAFF. In DNA form, the CDR3 reads TGCGCCAGCAGCCCAGGACAGGGGAAAGCTTTCTTT.

This clonotype was recorded at least ten times. J is TRBJ1-1 and V is TRBV6-5, with a tentative D call TRBD1 (5 bases). The germline V gene has CDR1 MNHEY and CDR2 SVGAGI. V lost 2 bases and J lost 2, with 15 bases in between. The length of the CDR3 is 16 residues. CDR3 region: CASSYRGIAGNTEAFF. CDR3 in DNA: TGTGCCAGCAGTTACCGGGGGATAGCTGGTAACACTGAAGCTTTCTTT.

This clonotype was recorded at least ten times. The V gene is TRBV12-3 or TRBV12-4, the J gene TRBJ2-5; no reliable D call. Trimming pared 6 bases from V and 3 bases from J, leaving 11 bases between. The CDR3 consists of 13 residues. The CDR3 DNA sequence: TGTGCCAGCAGCCTCCTGGCGGAAGAGACCCAGTACTTC. Protein: CASSLLAEETQYF.

This clonotype was seen repeatedly, ten times or more. The chain employs TRBV20-1 and TRBJ2-5, with D tentatively TRBD1 or TRBD2 (5 bases each). The V gene's germline CDR1 is DFQATT and CDR2 SNEGSKA (reference sequence). The CDR3 covers 14 residues. V was clipped by 6 bases and J by 6 bases, with 20 bases between them. The CDR3 protein is CSAPKTNMGQTQYF. CDR3 nucleotides: TGCAGTGCCCCGAAGACCAACATGGGACAGACCCAGTACTTC.

This clonotype was counted a few times. This chain joins TRBV20-1 and TRBJ1-4; D is uncertain. The V and J ends lost 3 bases and 3 bases respectively, with 8 bases between them. The germline V gene has CDR1 DFQATT and CDR2 SNEGSKA (reference sequence). This CDR3 spans 13 amino acids. The CDR3 here is CSASGEANEKLFF. In DNA, the CDR3 is TGCAGTGCTAGTGGAGAGGCTAATGAAAAACTGTTTTTT.

This clonotype appeared many times. This chain connects TRBV27 to TRBJ2-7, with D possibly matching TRBD1 (5 bases). Trimming left V 6 bases short and J 0 bases short, with 12 bases between. Looked up from germline, CDR1 is MNHEY and CDR2 is SMNVEV (reference sequence). The CDR3 runs 14 residues. The chain's CDR3 is CASRIQVFSYEQYF. The CDR3 DNA reads as TGTGCCAGCAGAATACAGGTTTTCTCCTACGAGCAGTACTTC.

This clonotype was counted ten times or more. Compared with germline, one end of the junction differs, possibly owing to a read error. CDR3: CASSPRISHEQYF. CDR3 sequence (DNA): TGTGCCAGCAGCCCCCGGATCTCCCACGAGCAGTACTTC. This sequence joins TRBV7-2 and TRBJ2-7; D not certain. CDR3 length equals 13 residues. The germline V gene has CDR1 SGHTA and CDR2 FQGNSA.

The sample holds many counts of this clonotype. The rearrangement uses TRBV7-2 and TRBJ1-6, with no clear D. With 1 base removed from V and 4 bases from J, the gap between germline ends came to 5 bases. CDR3 length: 14 residues. Germline lookup yields CDR1 SGHTA and CDR2 FQGNSA. The CDR3 region is CASSLGPYNSPLHF. The CDR3 coding sequence is TGTGCCAGCAGCTTAGGCCCGTATAATTCACCCCTCCACTTT.